These 11 T cell receptor beta chains originate from one sample sequenced in a study of blood T cell repertoires in COVID-19. This table comes from immunoSEQ multiplex PCR, and its TCRdb copy is limited to in-frame clones, with some not included. The table shows under 350,000 clones, with 75% to 90% occurring only once. Sequencing was done on a sample of PBMCs or T cells enriched from blood (not recorded which). The receptor set was obtained from a woman in her 40s who had recovered from COVID-19.

This chain connects TRBV7-9 to TRBJ2-5, with 9 bases matching TRBD2. The CDR3 is made up of 15 amino acids. The V gene's germline CDR1 is SEHNR and CDR2 FQNEAQ (reference sequence). The V segment lost 3 bases and the J segment 0 bases; nucleotides outside the gene matches: 2. In DNA, the CDR3 is TGTGCCAGCAGCTTTGCTAGCGGGGACCAAGAGACCCAGTACTTC. Translation: CASSFASGDQETQYF.

The chain is built from TRBV7-3 and TRBJ2-3, with 7 positions matching TRBD1. This CDR3 contains 14 residues. V lost 4 bases, J lost 4 bases, and 5 bases stayed unmatched. CDR1 and CDR2 from the germline V gene are SGHTA and FQGTGA. The CDR3 sequence is CASSWGTAPDTQYF. CDR3 DNA: TGTGCCAGCAGCTGGGGGACAGCCCCAGATACGCAGTATTTT.

The chain has TRBV7-2 and TRBJ2-3; 7 nucleotides line up with TRBD1. This CDR3 region has 17 residues. Germline CDR1 reads SGHTA; CDR2 reads FQGNSA. The V and J ends lost 1 base and 2 bases, in that order; junction bases with no gene match: 9. In nucleotides, the CDR3 is TGTGCCAGCAGCTTAGTCTCACAGGGGATTCCCACAGATACGCAGTATTTT. Translation: CASSLVSQGIPTDTQYF.

V is TRBV19 and J is TRBJ1-6, with no clear D. The V end lost 4 bases, the J end lost 9 bases, and 19 bases lay between the germline ends. CDR1 LNHDA and CDR2 SQIVND come from the germline V gene (reference sequence). The CDR3 is 16 amino acids. CDR3 nucleotide sequence: TGTGCCAGTAGTAAGTACGGCCGCGGGCGAGGTTCACCCCTCCACTTT. It is translated as CASSKYGRGRGSPLHF.

This chain links TRBV10-3 with TRBJ2-1; 9 bases map to TRBD2. The CDR3 runs to 16 residues. CDR1 is ENHRY and CDR2 is SYGVKD in the germline V gene. The ends lost 9 bases at V and 2 bases at J; junction bases unmatched: 11. The CDR3 loop reads CAIKPAGGITYNEQFF. Written as DNA, the CDR3 is TGTGCCATAAAACCAGCGGGAGGTATCACCTACAATGAGCAGTTCTTC.

This clone was detected only once. The chain couples TRBV7-2 to TRBJ1-5; D possibly corresponds to TRBD1 (5 bases). The CDR3 totals 15 residues. Per the germline V gene, CDR1 is SGHTA and CDR2 is FQGNSA. Trimming pared 1 base from V and 7 bases from J, leaving 14 bases between. The CDR3 reads CASSLEGSAGQPQHF. The DNA of the CDR3 is TGTGCCAGCAGCTTAGAGGGGTCTGCTGGCCAGCCCCAGCATTTT.

In its sample, this clone was seen once. This rearrangement joins TRBV30 to TRBJ2-2; D is possibly TRBD2 (7 bases). Per germline, CDR1 GTSNPN and CDR2 SVGIG (reference sequence). This CDR3 has 16 amino acids. Trimming pared 1 base from V and 7 bases from J, leaving 19 bases between. DNA of the CDR3: TGTGCCTGGAGTGGCCAGGGGAGGGCCTCGGGCGGGGAGCTGTTTTTT. It encodes CAWSGQGRASGGELFF. Full variable domain (rest looked up from reference TRBV30 and TRBJ2-2): SQTIHQWPATLVQPVGSPLSLECTVEGTSNPNLYWYRQAAGRGLQLLFYSVGIGQISSEVPQNLSASRPQDRQFILSSKKLLLSDSGFYLCAWSGQGRASGGELFFGEGSRLTVL.

This clone was seen only once. The CDR3 sequence: CASSLYLAGGSSYNEQFF. CDR3 DNA sequence: TGTGCCAGCAGCCTATACCTAGCGGGGGGGAGCTCCTACAATGAGCAGTTCTTC. This chain connects TRBV14 to TRBJ2-1; 12 nucleotides match TRBD2. This CDR3 comprises 18 residues. The germline V gene encodes CDR1 SGHDN and CDR2 FVKESK. Losses at the gene ends were 4 bases for V and 0 bases for J; bases not matched to a gene: 7. The whole variable domain, filled in from reference TRBV14 and TRBJ2-1, reads EAGVTQFPSHSVIEKGQTVTLRCDPISGHDNLYWYRRVMGKEIKFLLHFVKESKQDESGMPNNRFLAERTGGTYSTLKVQPAELEDSGVYFCASSLYLAGGSSYNEQFFGPGTRLTVL.

J is TRBJ2-2 and V is TRBV30, with 12 bases matching TRBD2. The CDR3 contains 14 residues. Germline V gene sequence: CDR1 GTSNPN, CDR2 SVGIG (reference sequence). The ends lost 4 bases at V and 4 bases at J; junction bases unmatched: 1. DNA of the CDR3: TGTGCCTGGACTAGCGGGAGGGCCACCGGGGAGCTGTTTTTT. Translating it yields CAWTSGRATGELFF.

The gene calls are TRBV18 and TRBJ2-5, with unresolved D. V was pared by 6 bases and J by 1 base, with 9 bases between. CDR3 length equals 13 residues. Germline CDR1 KGHSH, CDR2 LQKENI. The DNA for the CDR3 is TGTGCCAGCTCGATACAGACCCAAGAGACCCAGTACTTC. Residues: CASSIQTQETQYF.

This chain links TRBV29-1 with TRBJ1-1, with D tentatively TRBD1 (5 bases). The germline V gene encodes CDR1 SQVTM and CDR2 ANQGSEA. V dropped 6 bases and J dropped 2 bases, with 16 bases sitting between them. This CDR3 has 14 residues. DNA for the CDR3: TGCAGCGTCCACCCACAGGTTTCTAACACTGAAGCTTTCTTT. This translates into CSVHPQVSNTEAFF.